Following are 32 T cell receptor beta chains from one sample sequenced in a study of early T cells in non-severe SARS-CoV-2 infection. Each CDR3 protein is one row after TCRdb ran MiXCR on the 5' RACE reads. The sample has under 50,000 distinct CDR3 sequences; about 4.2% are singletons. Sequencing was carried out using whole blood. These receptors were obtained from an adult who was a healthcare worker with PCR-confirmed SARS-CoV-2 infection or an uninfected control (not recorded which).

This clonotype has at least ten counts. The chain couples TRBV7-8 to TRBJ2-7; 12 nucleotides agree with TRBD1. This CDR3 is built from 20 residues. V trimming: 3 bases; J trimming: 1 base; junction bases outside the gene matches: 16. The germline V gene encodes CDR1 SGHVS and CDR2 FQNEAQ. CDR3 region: CASSLGVRDRGRAYSYEQYF. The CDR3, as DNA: TGTGCCAGCAGCTTGGGAGTCCGGGACAGGGGGCGAGCTTATTCCTACGAGCAGTACTTC.

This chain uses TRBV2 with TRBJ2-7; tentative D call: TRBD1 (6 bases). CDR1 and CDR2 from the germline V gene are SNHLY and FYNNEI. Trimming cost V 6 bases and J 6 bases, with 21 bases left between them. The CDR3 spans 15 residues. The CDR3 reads CASRPAGTRGGEQYF. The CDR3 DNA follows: TGTGCCAGCAGGCCAGCTGGGACCCGAGGGGGCGAGCAGTACTTC.

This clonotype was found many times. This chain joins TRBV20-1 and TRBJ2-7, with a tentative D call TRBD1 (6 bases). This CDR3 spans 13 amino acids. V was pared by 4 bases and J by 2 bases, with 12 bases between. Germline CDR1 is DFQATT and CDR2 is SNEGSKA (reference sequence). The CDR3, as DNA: TGCAGTGCTACCCAACAGGGAGCCTACGAGCAGTACTTC. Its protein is CSATQQGAYEQYF.

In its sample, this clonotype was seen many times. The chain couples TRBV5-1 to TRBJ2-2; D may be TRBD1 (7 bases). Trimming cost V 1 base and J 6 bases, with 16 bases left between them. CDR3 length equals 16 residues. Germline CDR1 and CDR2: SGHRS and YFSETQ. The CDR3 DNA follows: TGCGCCAGCAGCTTGTTTGGAGGGGGCGCCTCCGGGGAGCTGTTTTTT. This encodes CASSLFGGGASGELFF.

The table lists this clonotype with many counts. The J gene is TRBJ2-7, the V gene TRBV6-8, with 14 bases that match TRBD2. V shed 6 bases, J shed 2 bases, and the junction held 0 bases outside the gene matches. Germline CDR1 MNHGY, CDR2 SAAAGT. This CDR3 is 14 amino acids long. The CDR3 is CASRTSGRAYEQYF. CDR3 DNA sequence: TGTGCCAGCAGGACTAGCGGGAGGGCCTACGAGCAGTACTTC.

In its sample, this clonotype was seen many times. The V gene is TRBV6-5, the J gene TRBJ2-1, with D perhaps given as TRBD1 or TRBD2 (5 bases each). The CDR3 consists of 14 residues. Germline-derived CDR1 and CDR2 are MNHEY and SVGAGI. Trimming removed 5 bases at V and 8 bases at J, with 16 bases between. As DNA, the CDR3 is TGTGCCAGCAGTAGAGGGACCGCTCTCTATGAGCAGTTCTTC. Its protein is CASSRGTALYEQFF.

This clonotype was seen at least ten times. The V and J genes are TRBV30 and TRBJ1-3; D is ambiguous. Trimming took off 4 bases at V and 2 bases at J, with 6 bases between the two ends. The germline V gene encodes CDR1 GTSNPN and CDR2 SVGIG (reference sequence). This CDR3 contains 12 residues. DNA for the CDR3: TGTGCCTGGAAGAAGGCTGGAAACACCATATATTTT. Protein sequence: CAWKKAGNTIYF.

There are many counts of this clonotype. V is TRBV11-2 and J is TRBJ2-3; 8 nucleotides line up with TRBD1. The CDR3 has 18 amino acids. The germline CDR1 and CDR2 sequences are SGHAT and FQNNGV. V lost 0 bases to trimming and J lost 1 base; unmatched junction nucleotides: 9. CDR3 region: CASSLESPRGLGTDTQYF. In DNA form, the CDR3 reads TGTGCCAGCAGCTTAGAGTCCCCCAGGGGGCTCGGCACAGATACGCAGTATTTT.

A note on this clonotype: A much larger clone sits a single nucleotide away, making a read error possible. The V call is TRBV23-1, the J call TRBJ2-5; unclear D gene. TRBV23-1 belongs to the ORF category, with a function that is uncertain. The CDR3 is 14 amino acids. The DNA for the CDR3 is TGCGCCAGCAGTCAATTCATGGACGGTGAGACCCAGCACTTC. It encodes CASSQFMDGETQHF.

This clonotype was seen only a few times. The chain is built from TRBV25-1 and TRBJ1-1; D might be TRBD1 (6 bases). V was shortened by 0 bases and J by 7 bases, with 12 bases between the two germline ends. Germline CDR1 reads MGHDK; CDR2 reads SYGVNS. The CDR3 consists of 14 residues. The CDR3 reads CASSEYGQTNEAFF. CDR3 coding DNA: TGTGCCAGCAGTGAATATGGACAGACGAATGAAGCTTTCTTT.

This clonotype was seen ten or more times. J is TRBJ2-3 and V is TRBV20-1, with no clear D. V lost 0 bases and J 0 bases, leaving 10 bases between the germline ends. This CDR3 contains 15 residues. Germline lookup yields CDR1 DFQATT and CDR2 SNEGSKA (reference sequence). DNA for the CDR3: TGCAGTGCTAGAGAATCCAGCTCTAGCACAGATACGCAGTATTTT. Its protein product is CSARESSSSTDTQYF.

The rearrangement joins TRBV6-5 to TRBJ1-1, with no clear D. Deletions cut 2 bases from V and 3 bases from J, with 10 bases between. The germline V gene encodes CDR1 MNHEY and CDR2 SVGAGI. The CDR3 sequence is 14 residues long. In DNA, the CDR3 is TGTGCCAGCAGTTACAGGTTTGTTGACACTGAAGCTTTCTTT. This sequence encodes CASSYRFVDTEAFF.

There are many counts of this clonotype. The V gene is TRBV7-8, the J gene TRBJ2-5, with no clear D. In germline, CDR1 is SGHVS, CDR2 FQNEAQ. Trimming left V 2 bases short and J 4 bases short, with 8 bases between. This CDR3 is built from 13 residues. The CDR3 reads CASSLRPRETQYF. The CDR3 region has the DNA TGTGCCAGCAGCTTAAGGCCCCGAGAGACCCAGTACTTC.

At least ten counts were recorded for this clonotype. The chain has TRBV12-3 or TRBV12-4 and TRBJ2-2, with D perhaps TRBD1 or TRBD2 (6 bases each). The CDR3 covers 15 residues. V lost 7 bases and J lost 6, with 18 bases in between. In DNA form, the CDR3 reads TGTGCCAGCACCTTGGGGATTAGGGGGGCCGGGGAGCTGTTTTTT. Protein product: CASTLGIRGAGELFF.

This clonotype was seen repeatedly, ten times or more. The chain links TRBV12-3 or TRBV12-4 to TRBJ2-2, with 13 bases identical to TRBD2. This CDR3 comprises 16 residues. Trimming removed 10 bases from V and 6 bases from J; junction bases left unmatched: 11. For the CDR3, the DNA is TGTGCCACCACTAGCGGGAGGGCCGGGGCGGCCGGGGAGCTGTTTTTT. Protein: CATTSGRAGAAGELFF.

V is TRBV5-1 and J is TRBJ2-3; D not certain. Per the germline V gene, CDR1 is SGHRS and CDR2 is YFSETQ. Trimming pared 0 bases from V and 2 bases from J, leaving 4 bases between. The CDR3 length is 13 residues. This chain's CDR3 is CASSLEPTDTQYF. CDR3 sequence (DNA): TGCGCCAGCAGCTTGGAACCCACAGATACGCAGTATTTT.

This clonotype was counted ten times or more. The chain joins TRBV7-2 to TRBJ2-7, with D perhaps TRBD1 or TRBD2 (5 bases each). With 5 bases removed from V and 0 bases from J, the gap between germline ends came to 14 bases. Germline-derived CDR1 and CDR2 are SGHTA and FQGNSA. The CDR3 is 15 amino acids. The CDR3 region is CASSLYRDHSYEQYF. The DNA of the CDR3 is TGTGCCAGCAGCCTTTACCGGGACCACTCCTACGAGCAGTACTTC.

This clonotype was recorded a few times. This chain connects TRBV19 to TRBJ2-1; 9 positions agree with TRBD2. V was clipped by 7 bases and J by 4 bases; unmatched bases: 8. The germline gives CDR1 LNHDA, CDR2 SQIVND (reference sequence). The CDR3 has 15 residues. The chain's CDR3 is CASTPPAGGYNEQFF. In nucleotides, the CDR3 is TGTGCCAGTACCCCACCAGCGGGAGGTTACAATGAGCAGTTCTTC.

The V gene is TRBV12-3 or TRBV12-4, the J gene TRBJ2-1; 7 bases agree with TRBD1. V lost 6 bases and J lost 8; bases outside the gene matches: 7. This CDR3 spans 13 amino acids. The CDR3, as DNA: TGTGCCAGCAGGGTGACAGGGATCGATGAGCAGTTCTTC. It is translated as CASRVTGIDEQFF.

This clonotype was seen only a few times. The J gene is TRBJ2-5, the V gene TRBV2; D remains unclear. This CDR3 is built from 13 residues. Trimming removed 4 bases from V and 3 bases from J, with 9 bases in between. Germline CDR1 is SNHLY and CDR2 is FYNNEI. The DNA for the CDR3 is TGTGCCAGCAGTGTTCACTTAGAAGAGACCCAGTACTTC. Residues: CASSVHLEETQYF.

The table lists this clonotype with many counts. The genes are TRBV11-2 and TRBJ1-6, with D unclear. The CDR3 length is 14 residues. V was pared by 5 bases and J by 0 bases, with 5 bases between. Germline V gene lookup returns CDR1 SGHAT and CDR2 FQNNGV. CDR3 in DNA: TGTGCCAGCAGCCGATCCTCCTATAATTCACCCCTCCACTTT. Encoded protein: CASSRSSYNSPLHF.

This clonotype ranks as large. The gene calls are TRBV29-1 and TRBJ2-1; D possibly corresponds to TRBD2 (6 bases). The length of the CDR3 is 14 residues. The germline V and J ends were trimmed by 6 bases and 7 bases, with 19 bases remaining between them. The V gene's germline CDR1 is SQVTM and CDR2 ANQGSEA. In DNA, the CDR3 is TGCAGCGTCGCAAGGGACTTCGAGACGAATGAGCAGTTCTTC. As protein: CSVARDFETNEQFF.

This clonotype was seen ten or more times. CDR3 residues: CSLTQLGGTEAFF. DNA for the CDR3: TGCAGCTTAACCCAACTGGGAGGCACTGAAGCTTTCTTT. The gene calls are TRBV29-1 and TRBJ1-1; unclear D gene. The CDR3 spans 13 residues. Trimming cost V 8 bases and J 4 bases, with 17 bases left between them. CDR1 and CDR2 (germline): SQVTM, ANQGSEA.

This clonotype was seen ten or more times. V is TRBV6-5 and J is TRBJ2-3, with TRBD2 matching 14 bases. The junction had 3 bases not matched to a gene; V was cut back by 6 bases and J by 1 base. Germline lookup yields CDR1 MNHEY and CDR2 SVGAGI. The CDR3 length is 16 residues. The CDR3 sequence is CASSRGLAGGTDTQYF. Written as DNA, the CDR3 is TGTGCCAGCAGCCGGGGACTAGCGGGGGGCACAGATACGCAGTATTTT.

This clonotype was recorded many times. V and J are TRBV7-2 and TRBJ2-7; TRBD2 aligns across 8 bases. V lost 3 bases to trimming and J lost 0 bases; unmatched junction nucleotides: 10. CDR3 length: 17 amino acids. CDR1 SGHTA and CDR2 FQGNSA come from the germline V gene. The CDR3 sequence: CASSFASGPTYSYEQYF. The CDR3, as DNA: TGTGCCAGCAGCTTTGCTAGCGGGCCTACTTACTCCTACGAGCAGTACTTC.

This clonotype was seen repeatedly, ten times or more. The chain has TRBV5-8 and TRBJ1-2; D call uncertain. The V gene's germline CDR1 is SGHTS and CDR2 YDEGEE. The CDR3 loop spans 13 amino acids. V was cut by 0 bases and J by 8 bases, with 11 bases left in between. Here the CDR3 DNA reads TGTGCCAGCAGCTTGGAAAGGAAGGGAGGCTACACCTTC. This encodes CASSLERKGGYTF.

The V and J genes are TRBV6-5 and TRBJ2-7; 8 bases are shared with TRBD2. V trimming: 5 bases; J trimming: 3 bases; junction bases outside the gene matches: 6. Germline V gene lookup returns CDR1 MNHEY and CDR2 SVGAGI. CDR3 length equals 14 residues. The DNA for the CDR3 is TGTGCCAGCAGTATAGGGCGGGGGGACTACGAGCAGTACTTC. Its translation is CASSIGRGDYEQYF.

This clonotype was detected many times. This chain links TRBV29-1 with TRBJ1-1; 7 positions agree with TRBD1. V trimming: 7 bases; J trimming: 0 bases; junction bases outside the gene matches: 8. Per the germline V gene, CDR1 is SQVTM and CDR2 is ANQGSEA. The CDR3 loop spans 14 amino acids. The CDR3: CSALQGSLNTEAFF. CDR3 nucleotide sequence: TGCAGCGCCCTACAGGGGTCGCTGAACACTGAAGCTTTCTTT.

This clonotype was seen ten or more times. CDR3 region: CASSHPGQGIPGANVLTF. In DNA, the CDR3 is TGTGCCAGCAGCCATCCGGGACAGGGGATCCCTGGGGCCAACGTCCTGACTTTC. V is TRBV3-1 and J is TRBJ2-6; 10 bases are a match to TRBD1. The CDR3 contains 18 residues. The V segment lost 3 bases and the J segment 2 bases; nucleotides outside the gene matches: 7. The germline V gene has CDR1 LGHDT and CDR2 YNNKEL (reference sequence).

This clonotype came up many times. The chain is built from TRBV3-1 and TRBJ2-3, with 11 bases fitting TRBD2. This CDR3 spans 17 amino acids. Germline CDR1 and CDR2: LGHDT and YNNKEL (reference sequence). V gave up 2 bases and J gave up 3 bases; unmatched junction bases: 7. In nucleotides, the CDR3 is TGTGCCAGCAGCCAAATTAGCGGGGGGGCCCGTACAGATACGCAGTATTTT. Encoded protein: CASSQISGGARTDTQYF.

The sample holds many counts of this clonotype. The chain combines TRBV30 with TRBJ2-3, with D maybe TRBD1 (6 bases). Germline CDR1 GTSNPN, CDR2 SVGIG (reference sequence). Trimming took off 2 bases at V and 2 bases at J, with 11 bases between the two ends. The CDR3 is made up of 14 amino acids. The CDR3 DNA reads TGTGCCTGGAGTCGGACAGCGACCACAGATACGCAGTATTTT. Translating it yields CAWSRTATTDTQYF.

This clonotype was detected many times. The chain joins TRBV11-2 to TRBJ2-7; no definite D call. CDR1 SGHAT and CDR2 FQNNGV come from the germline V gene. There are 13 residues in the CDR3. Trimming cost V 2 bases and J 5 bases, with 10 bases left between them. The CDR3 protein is CASSLLPVDEQYF. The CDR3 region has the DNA TGTGCCAGCAGCTTACTACCGGTCGACGAGCAGTACTTC.